A single sample gave rise to the 27 T cell receptor beta chains below, sequenced in a study of blood T cell repertoires in COVID-19 (dated by TCRdb to about 2020). Libraries came from the immunoSEQ multiplex PCR assay. TCRdb limited this immuneACCESS table to in-frame rearrangements with V and J called. A share of clones is missing; checked studies link under half to unresolved V genes, and the rest is unexplained. The sample yields 110,000 or so clones; about 85% were counted once. The ten largest make up about 3% of the sample. Sequencing input: peripheral blood. These receptors were taken from a man aged 35-49 years with acute or convalescent COVID-19.

This clone was counted only a few times. The V call is TRBV10-1, the J call TRBJ2-3; weak D call: TRBD1 (6 bases). The ends were cut back, 5 bases at V and 4 bases at J, with 10 bases in the middle. CDR3 size: 13 residues. CDR1 is WNHNN, CDR2 SYGVQD, per germline (reference sequence). Here the CDR3 DNA reads TGCGCCAGCAGTAAACACAGGGCAGATACGCAGTATTTT. Amino acid sequence: CASSKHRADTQYF.

The chain links TRBV5-1 to TRBJ2-7, with TRBD1 identical over 9 bases. Germline V gives CDR1 SGHRS, CDR2 YFSETQ. CDR3 length: 15 amino acids. Trimming removed 3 bases from V and 1 base from J; junction bases left unmatched: 5. CDR3 protein: CASSYGTGYSYEQYF. The DNA of the CDR3 is TGCGCCAGCAGCTACGGGACAGGGTATTCCTACGAGCAGTACTTC.

This clone turned up a few times. CDR3 bases: TGTGCCAGCAGTAGGGGACAGGGGAGGTCGGATCAGCCCCAGCATTTT. It specifies CASSRGQGRSDQPQHF. The V gene is TRBV6-6, the J gene TRBJ1-5; 10 bases line up with TRBD1. The V segment lost 5 bases and the J segment 5 bases; nucleotides outside the gene matches: 9. Germline lookup yields CDR1 MNHNY and CDR2 SVGAGI (reference sequence). This CDR3 spans 16 amino acids.

The gene calls are TRBV12-3 or TRBV12-4 and TRBJ2-3; 7 bases map to TRBD2. Germline trimming cut 8 bases from V and 3 bases from J; bases unmatched to any gene: 2. The CDR3 totals 12 residues. DNA of the CDR3: TGTGCCAGCGGGGGGGTAACAGATACGCAGTATTTT. Translated: CASGGVTDTQYF.

V and J are TRBV5-6 and TRBJ2-7, with 7 bases aligning to TRBD2. Germline V gene lookup returns CDR1 SGHDT and CDR2 YYEEEE. Losses at the gene ends were 7 bases for V and 0 bases for J; bases not matched to a gene: 4. The length of the CDR3 is 13 residues. The CDR3 nucleotides read TGTGCCAGCTCTAGCGGCCTCTCCTACGAGCAGTACTTC. Translated: CASSSGLSYEQYF.

The chain uses TRBV10-3 and TRBJ2-3, with D maybe TRBD2 (6 bases). Germline V gene data show CDR1 as ENHRY and CDR2 as SYGVKD. The CDR3 is 14 amino acids. The V end lost 10 bases, the J end lost 1 base, and 15 bases lay between the germline ends. The CDR3, as DNA: TGTGCCACGGGGGATTTTTCTGGCACAGATACGCAGTATTTT. Amino acids: CATGDFSGTDTQYF.

The gene calls are TRBV12-5 and TRBJ1-3; D unresolved. Trimming cost V 8 bases and J 4 bases, with 15 bases left between them. The germline gives CDR1 LGHNT, CDR2 FRNRAP. This CDR3 has 14 residues. The CDR3 bases are TGTGCTAGTTCCCGGGGTGTCAACGGAAACACCATATATTTT. It specifies CASSRGVNGNTIYF.

A single count supports this clone. The rearrangement joins TRBV30 to TRBJ1-4; D is possibly TRBD1 (6 bases). The ends were cut back, 5 bases at V and 8 bases at J, with 18 bases in the middle. The germline gives CDR1 GTSNPN, CDR2 SVGIG (reference sequence). The CDR3 contains 14 residues. The CDR3 sequence is CAWDQTGIGEKLFF. The CDR3 DNA is TGTGCCTGGGACCAAACAGGGATAGGCGAAAAACTGTTTTTT. The complete variable domain, with remaining parts taken from reference TRBV30 and TRBJ1-4, reads SQTIHQWPATLVQPVGSPLSLECTVEGTSNPNLYWYRQAAGRGLQLLFYSVGIGQISSEVPQNLSASRPQDRQFILSSKKLLLSDSGFYLCAWDQTGIGEKLFFGSGTQLSVL.

The chain has TRBV9 and TRBJ1-1; D is ambiguous. CDR3 size: 14 residues. Germline loops: CDR1 SGDLS, CDR2 YYNGEE. Trimming took 0 bases from V and 1 from J, leaving 7 bases between them. CDR3 in amino acids: CASSVGGANTEAFF. As DNA, the CDR3 is TGTGCCAGCAGCGTAGGAGGAGCGAACACTGAAGCTTTCTTT.

The chain carries TRBV4-1 and TRBJ2-5; 9 positions match TRBD2. Germline values: CDR1 MGHRA, CDR2 YSYEKL. Unmatched junction bases numbered 7, after V lost 1 base and J lost 4 bases. The CDR3 contains 16 residues. The CDR3: CASSQGERGVRETQYF. CDR3 coding DNA: TGCGCCAGCAGCCAAGGGGAGCGGGGGGTCAGAGAGACCCAGTACTTC.

The gene calls are TRBV7-9 and TRBJ2-3, with a weak D call TRBD2 (5 bases). CDR1 SEHNR and CDR2 FQNEAQ come from the germline V gene (reference sequence). Deletions cut 2 bases from V and 5 bases from J, with 11 bases between. The CDR3 loop spans 14 amino acids. This CDR3 reads CASSLSSAGDTQYF. CDR3 nucleotide sequence: TGTGCCAGCAGCTTAAGTTCTGCGGGAGATACGCAGTATTTT. Using reference TRBV7-9 and TRBJ2-3 for the parts outside the CDR3, the full variable domain is DTGVSQNPRHKITKRGQNVTFRCDPISEHNRLYWYRQTLGQGPEFLTYFQNEAQLEKSRLLSDRFSAERPKGSFSTLEIQRTEQGDSAMYLCASSLSSAGDTQYFGPGTRLTVL.

This sequence joins TRBV4-2 and TRBJ1-5; D not certain. Germline CDR1 is LGHNA and CDR2 is YNFKEQ. V was cut by 1 base and J by 5 bases, with 12 bases left in between. This CDR3 spans 15 amino acids. CDR3 amino acids: CASSQGTDRYQPQHF. CDR3 DNA: TGTGCCAGCAGCCAAGGAACAGACCGTTATCAGCCCCAGCATTTT.

The rearrangement uses TRBV12-3 or TRBV12-4 and TRBJ1-3; 11 bases match TRBD1. The CDR3 runs 13 residues. V shed 5 bases and J 9 bases; nucleotides not matched to a gene: 3. The CDR3 region is CASSPGQGGTIYF. Written as DNA, the CDR3 is TGTGCCAGCAGTCCGGGACAGGGGGGCACCATATATTTT.

CDR3 nucleotide sequence: TGTGCCATCAGTGAGTCGAGGGCGGGAGTAAATTCACCCCTCCACTTT. Protein product: CAISESRAGVNSPLHF. The chain carries TRBV10-3 and TRBJ1-6; D unresolved. Germline V CDR1 and CDR2: ENHRY, SYGVKD. The CDR3 length is 16 residues. V lost 0 bases to trimming and J lost 7 bases, with 13 bases between them.

The chain recombines TRBV5-5 with TRBJ1-1; the D gene is possibly TRBD1 (6 bases). Per germline, CDR1 SGHKS and CDR2 YYEKEE (reference sequence). The CDR3 length is 15 residues. V was pared by 1 base and J by 3 bases, with 13 bases between. CDR3 loop: CASSLRGGSYTEAFF. CDR3 in DNA: TGTGCCAGCAGCTTGAGAGGGGGTTCTTACACTGAAGCTTTCTTT.

This chain uses TRBV11-3 with TRBJ2-5; weak D call: TRBD2 (5 bases). V lost 5 bases and J lost 4, with 11 bases in between. CDR1 is SGHNT and CDR2 is YENEEA in the germline V gene. CDR3 length: 13 residues. The CDR3: CASSPMRVETQYF. The CDR3 region has the DNA TGTGCCAGCAGCCCGATGCGGGTAGAGACCCAGTACTTC.

The V gene is TRBV7-9, the J gene TRBJ1-4; 8 bases match TRBD1. Germline V gives CDR1 SEHNR, CDR2 FQNEAQ (reference sequence). The V gene end was trimmed by 6 bases and the J gene end by 0 bases; junction bases not matched to a gene: 9. The CDR3 has 17 amino acids. CDR3 nucleotides: TGTGCCAGCAGGAGAACAGGGGGTGCCACAACTAATGAAAAACTGTTTTTT. It codes for CASRRTGGATTNEKLFF.

V is TRBV24-1 and J is TRBJ2-1, with D possibly TRBD1 on 5 matching bases. V was trimmed by 3 bases and J by 6 bases, leaving 11 bases between them. Germline V CDR1 and CDR2: KGHDR, SFDVKD. This CDR3 comprises 14 residues. The CDR3 sequence is CATSDPTRANEQFF. CDR3 sequence (DNA): TGTGCCACCAGTGATCCTACCAGGGCCAATGAGCAGTTCTTC.

The rearrangement uses TRBV29-1 and TRBJ2-2; perhaps TRBD2 as D (7 bases). The CDR3 loop spans 16 amino acids. V gave up 2 bases and J gave up 4 bases, with 17 bases separating them. The germline V gene has CDR1 SQVTM and CDR2 ANQGSEA. The DNA of the CDR3 is TGCAGCGTTGAATGGGGGGCGGGGGCGCGCACCGGGGAGCTGTTTTTT. Residues: CSVEWGAGARTGELFF.

The rearrangement joins TRBV27 to TRBJ2-7; no clear D gene. This CDR3 has 13 residues. V lost 3 bases and J lost 6, with 12 bases in between. From germline, CDR1 is MNHEY and CDR2 SMNVEV (reference sequence). The DNA for the CDR3 is TGTGCCAGCAGTTTTAGGCTAGTCACCGAGCAGTACTTC. It translates to CASSFRLVTEQYF.

This chain links TRBV12-5 with TRBJ1-3; 7 bases line up with TRBD1. There are 14 residues in the CDR3. Germline values: CDR1 LGHNT, CDR2 FRNRAP. V lost 6 bases to trimming and J lost 0 bases; unmatched junction nucleotides: 2. The CDR3 DNA follows: TGTGCTAGTGGCGACAGGGCCTCTGGAAACACCATATATTTT. Amino acid sequence: CASGDRASGNTIYF.

The chain links TRBV19 to TRBJ2-7, with 7 positions matching TRBD1. Germline trimming cut 4 bases from V and 1 base from J; bases unmatched to any gene: 4. Per the germline V gene, CDR1 is LNHDA and CDR2 is SQIVND (reference sequence). The CDR3 consists of 14 residues. For the CDR3, the DNA is TGTGCCAGTAGTACCACAGGGGAGTCCTACGAGCAGTACTTC. Encoded protein: CASSTTGESYEQYF. The whole variable domain, remainder taken from reference TRBV19 and TRBJ2-7, is DGGITQSPKYLFRKEGQNVTLSCEQNLNHDAMYWYRQDPGQGLRLIYYSQIVNDFQKGDIAEGYSVSREKKESFPLTVTSAQKNPTAFYLCASSTTGESYEQYFGPGTRLTVT.

This CDR3 reads CASSVVGQGYTF. The CDR3 bases are TGTGCCAGCAGCGTTGTGGGACAGGGGTACACCTTC. The chain employs TRBV9 and TRBJ1-2; 10 bases are shared with TRBD1. V lost 2 bases, J lost 11 bases, and 3 bases stayed unmatched. The CDR3 consists of 12 residues. The germline V gene has CDR1 SGDLS and CDR2 YYNGEE.

The chain combines TRBV7-9 with TRBJ2-7, with 7 bases aligning to TRBD1. The CDR3 extends over 16 amino acids. Germline V gives CDR1 SEHNR, CDR2 FQNEAQ (reference sequence). J was trimmed by 0 bases and V by 1 base; bases with no gene match: 6. DNA for the CDR3: TGTGCCAGCAGCTTAGATGCGACAGGGAGCTCCTACGAGCAGTACTTC. Residues: CASSLDATGSSYEQYF.

In DNA form, the CDR3 reads TGTGCCACCAGTGATTTCGGACTAGCGGAAGATACGCAGTATTTT. Translated: CATSDFGLAEDTQYF. The chain carries TRBV24-1 and TRBJ2-3, with 10 bases matching TRBD2. Unmatched junction bases numbered 2, after V lost 1 base and J lost 5 bases. CDR1 is KGHDR and CDR2 is SFDVKD in the germline V gene. This CDR3 spans 15 amino acids.

V gene TRBV30 combines with J gene TRBJ2-3; the D gene is possibly TRBD2 (6 bases). The germline V gene has CDR1 GTSNPN and CDR2 SVGIG (reference sequence). Trimming took 0 bases from V and 4 from J, leaving 8 bases between them. This CDR3 has 13 amino acids. The DNA for the CDR3 is TGTGCCTGGAGTGTACTAGCCTCAGATACGCAGTATTTT. Its translation is CAWSVLASDTQYF.

The rearrangement uses TRBV14 and TRBJ1-6, with D possibly matching TRBD1 (5 bases). CDR1 SGHDN and CDR2 FVKESK come from the germline V gene. V shed 2 bases and J shed 6 bases, with 11 bases lying between them. This CDR3 comprises 15 residues. CDR3 nucleotides: TGTGCCAGCAGCCAAATCGGGGGTAGTAATTCACCCCTCCACTTT. It specifies CASSQIGGSNSPLHF.